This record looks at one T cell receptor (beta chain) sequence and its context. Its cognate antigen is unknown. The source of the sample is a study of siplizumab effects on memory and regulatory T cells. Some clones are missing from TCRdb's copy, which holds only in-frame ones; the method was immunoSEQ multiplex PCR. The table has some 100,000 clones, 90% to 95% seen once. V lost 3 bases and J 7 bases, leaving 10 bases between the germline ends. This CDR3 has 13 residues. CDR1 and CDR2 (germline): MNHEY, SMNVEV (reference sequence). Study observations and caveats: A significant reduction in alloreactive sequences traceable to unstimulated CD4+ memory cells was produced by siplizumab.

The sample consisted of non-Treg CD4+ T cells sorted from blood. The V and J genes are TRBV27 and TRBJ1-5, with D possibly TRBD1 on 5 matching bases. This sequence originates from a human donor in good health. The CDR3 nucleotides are TGTGCCAGCAGTTTCAGGGTGAGGCAGCCCCAGCATTTT. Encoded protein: CASSFRVRQPQHF.